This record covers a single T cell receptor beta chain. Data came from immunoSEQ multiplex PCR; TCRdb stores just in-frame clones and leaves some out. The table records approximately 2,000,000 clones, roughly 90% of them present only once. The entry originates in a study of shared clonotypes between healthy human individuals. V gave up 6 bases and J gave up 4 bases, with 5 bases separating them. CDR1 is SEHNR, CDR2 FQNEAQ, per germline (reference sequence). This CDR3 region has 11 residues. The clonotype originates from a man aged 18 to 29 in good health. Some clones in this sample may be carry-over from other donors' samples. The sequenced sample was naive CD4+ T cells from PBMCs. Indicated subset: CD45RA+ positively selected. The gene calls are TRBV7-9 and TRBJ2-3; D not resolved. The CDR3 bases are TGTGCCAGCAGGCTAGCAGATACGCAGTATTTT. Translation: CASRLADTQYF.